Each of the 23 T cell receptor beta chains below was sequenced from the same sample in a study of T cells in Graves' hyperthyroidism and ophthalmopathy (dated by TCRdb to the late 2010s). Library method: multiplex PCR. Sequencing used an Illumina HiSeq 2000. TCR beta CDR3 regions were amplified from RNA transcripts. A first-round RT-PCR of the TCR CDR3 used the HTBI primer set with the Qiagen OneStep RT-PCR kit. The public reads were reanalyzed by TCRdb: fastp trimming at Q25, MiXCR alignment, in-frame beta chains only. Each CDR3 protein appears once, grouped with its most common genes and DNA. This sample comprises about 640,000 distinct CDR3 sequences, 20% of them detected only once. The biggest ten clones account for 34% of the sample. Material: blood. The receptor set was obtained from a man aged 25 to 40 with Graves' ophthalmopathy.

The chain combines TRBV5-1 with TRBJ2-5; tentative D call: TRBD2 (6 bases). Germline CDR1 and CDR2: SGHRS and YFSETQ. The CDR3 contains 16 residues. V lost 0 bases and J lost 0, with 12 bases in between. The CDR3 DNA reads TGCGCCAGCAGCTTGGACGGAGGGATATACCAAGAGACCCAGTACTTC. Its protein is CASSLDGGIYQETQYF.

Many counts were recorded for this clonotype. V is TRBV28 and J is TRBJ2-7; 8 bases are a match to TRBD2. Per the germline V gene, CDR1 is MDHEN and CDR2 is SYDVKM. The CDR3 has 15 amino acids. V gave up 5 bases and J gave up 4 bases; unmatched junction bases: 10. CDR3 amino acids: CASSTAGTRWYEQYF. The CDR3 DNA reads TGTGCCAGCAGTACTGCCGGGACTAGGTGGTACGAGCAGTACTTC.

This chain joins TRBV9 and TRBJ2-3; the match to TRBD2 covers 7 bases. V shed 3 bases, J shed 2 bases, and the junction held 12 bases outside the gene matches. Germline assignment: CDR1 SGDLS and CDR2 YYNGEE. The CDR3 sequence is 17 residues long. The CDR3 here is CASSARDPGLPTDTQYF. The CDR3 DNA is TGTGCCAGCAGCGCGCGGGACCCGGGACTACCCACAGATACGCAGTATTTT.

This clonotype has only a few counts. The chain combines TRBV19 with TRBJ2-1; 9 bases agree with TRBD2. After removal of 3 bases from V and 10 bases from J, the junction contained 10 bases not matched to a gene. Per the germline V gene, CDR1 is LNHDA and CDR2 is SQIVND (reference sequence). The CDR3 sequence is 15 residues long. CDR3 nucleotides: TGTGCCAGTAGTATGATAGCGGGAGTAAGCAGGGAGCAGTTCTTC. It translates to CASSMIAGVSREQFF. The full variable domain, with the rest looked up from reference TRBV19 and TRBJ2-1, is DGGITQSPKYLFRKEGQNVTLSCEQNLNHDAMYWYRQDPGQGLRLIYYSQIVNDFQKGDIAEGYSVSREKKESFPLTVTSAQKNPTAFYLCASSMIAGVSREQFFGPGTRLTVL.

This clonotype turned up a few times. V usage is TRBV30 and J usage is TRBJ2-3; D remains unclear. Germline V CDR1 and CDR2: GTSNPN, SVGIG (reference sequence). V gave up 0 bases and J gave up 3 bases, with 10 bases separating them. This CDR3 spans 14 amino acids. The CDR3 sequence: CAWSVIGVTDTQYF. The DNA of the CDR3 is TGTGCCTGGAGTGTAATTGGGGTAACAGATACGCAGTATTTT.

The table lists this clonotype with many counts. The chain has TRBV7-9 and TRBJ2-7, with D unresolved. Germline V lookup: CDR1 SEHNR, CDR2 FQNEAQ (reference sequence). The V end was cut by 1 base, the J end by 6 bases, with 7 bases between. The CDR3 consists of 12 residues. The CDR3: CASSLGTSEQYF. CDR3 nucleotides: TGTGCCAGCAGCTTAGGTACTTCCGAGCAGTACTTC.

This clonotype was found a few times. V and J are TRBV7-2 and TRBJ2-2, with D unclear. V dropped 5 bases and J dropped 3 bases, with 4 bases sitting between them. Germline values: CDR1 SGHTA, CDR2 FQGNSA. The CDR3 is 12 amino acids. CDR3 in DNA: TGTGCCAGCAGCGTATACACCGGGGAGCTGTTTTTT. Translation gives CASSVYTGELFF. Using reference TRBV7-2 and TRBJ2-2 for the parts outside the CDR3, the full variable domain is GAGVSQSPSNKVTEKGKDVELRCDPISGHTALYWYRQSLGQGLEFLIYFQGNSAPDKSGLPSDRFSAERTGGSVSTLTIQRTQQEDSAVYLCASSVYTGELFFGEGSRLTVL.

The chain combines TRBV20-1 with TRBJ2-7; TRBD1 might be the D (5 bases). CDR1 DFQATT and CDR2 SNEGSKA come from the germline V gene (reference sequence). The V end was cut by 0 bases, the J end by 2 bases, with 11 bases between. The CDR3 extends over 14 amino acids. The CDR3 DNA sequence: TGCAGTGCTAGAGACAGGGTAGGGGCCTACGAGCAGTACTTC. Translating it yields CSARDRVGAYEQYF.

This clonotype was seen repeatedly, ten times or more. This chain links TRBV28 with TRBJ1-1; D perhaps matches TRBD1 (5 bases). The V end was cut by 3 bases, the J end by 4 bases, with 18 bases between. Germline lookup yields CDR1 MDHEN and CDR2 SYDVKM. The CDR3 sequence is 16 residues long. Here the CDR3 DNA reads TGTGCCAGCAGTTTTGCCCACAGGTGGAAAGGCACTGAAGCTTTCTTT. Residues: CASSFAHRWKGTEAFF.

The chain joins TRBV18 to TRBJ2-2; D not resolved. Trimming took 8 bases from V and 5 from J, leaving 12 bases between them. Germline CDR1 reads KGHSH; CDR2 reads LQKENI. The CDR3 covers 13 residues. CDR3 region: CASDVGLTGELFF. DNA for the CDR3: TGTGCCAGCGACGTCGGGTTAACCGGGGAGCTGTTTTTT.

This clonotype has ten or more counts. This chain links TRBV7-9 with TRBJ1-2; TRBD1 is a possible D gene (5 bases). The length of the CDR3 is 14 residues. Germline V gene sequence: CDR1 SEHNR, CDR2 FQNEAQ (reference sequence). The ends were cut back, 6 bases at V and 9 bases at J, with 20 bases in the middle. In DNA form, the CDR3 reads TGTGCCAGCAGATTACCGTCGGGGGAGCGGAGCTACACCTTC. Its protein product is CASRLPSGERSYTF.

This clonotype has a count of ten or more. This chain uses TRBV28 with TRBJ2-1; 7 positions match TRBD2. The CDR3 length is 19 residues. V trimming: 11 bases; J trimming: 4 bases; junction bases outside the gene matches: 26. Germline lookup yields CDR1 MDHEN and CDR2 SYDVKM. The CDR3 DNA is TGTGCCGCAGGCACGGGGGGAGGGAAACATAGAATAACGTACAATGAGCAGTTCTTC. Protein sequence: CAAGTGGGKHRITYNEQFF.

This clonotype was detected only a few times. The gene calls are TRBV5-1 and TRBJ1-5; D might be TRBD1 (5 bases). Trimming took 4 bases from V and 9 from J, leaving 17 bases between them. The CDR3 extends over 14 amino acids. Per germline, CDR1 SGHRS and CDR2 YFSETQ. The CDR3 is CASSGRDRVRPQHF. For the CDR3, the DNA is TGCGCCAGCAGCGGGAGGGACCGAGTCCGGCCCCAGCATTTT.

This clonotype was seen repeatedly, ten times or more. The chain combines TRBV29-1 with TRBJ1-1, with TRBD1 matching over 7 bases. V shed 4 bases, J shed 3 bases, and the junction held 14 bases outside the gene matches. The CDR3 contains 16 residues. Germline values: CDR1 SQVTM, CDR2 ANQGSEA. The CDR3 DNA reads TGCAGCGTTGTAGGCAGGGGGTATCCCATGGACACTGAAGCTTTCTTT. Residues: CSVVGRGYPMDTEAFF.

This clonotype was seen only a few times. V and J are TRBV27 and TRBJ2-2; D gene unclear. Trimming stripped 7 bases from V and 4 bases from J, with 7 bases between. Germline CDR1 and CDR2: MNHEY and SMNVEV (reference sequence). The CDR3 loop spans 12 amino acids. CDR3 in amino acids: CASKGITGELFF. The CDR3 nucleotides are TGTGCCAGCAAAGGGATCACCGGGGAGCTGTTTTTT.

CDR3 amino acids: CASTRALGTDTQYF. CDR3 coding DNA: TGTGCCAGCACCAGGGCGTTAGGCACAGATACGCAGTATTTT. The rearrangement links TRBV28 to TRBJ2-3, with D possibly TRBD1 on 5 matching bases. Germline CDR1 and CDR2: MDHEN and SYDVKM. Deletions cut 7 bases from V and 1 base from J, with 12 bases between. CDR3 length equals 14 residues.

With regard to this clonotype: Relative to the germline gene, one junction end is altered; a read error may explain this. The CDR3 sequence: CASSLGPSVGDNKQFF. The DNA of the CDR3 is TGTGCCAGCAGCTTAGGCCCTTCCGTAGGGGACAATAAGCAGTTCTTC. The chain employs TRBV7-2 and TRBJ2-1; D is possibly TRBD1 (6 bases). The germline CDR1 and CDR2 sequences are SGHTA and FQGNSA. CDR3 length: 16 residues.

Ten or more counts support this clonotype. This rearrangement joins TRBV11-2 to TRBJ2-3; D call uncertain. The V gene's germline CDR1 is SGHAT and CDR2 FQNNGV. The CDR3 runs to 11 residues. V lost 5 bases and J 2 bases, leaving 2 bases between the germline ends. CDR3 residues: CASSPTDTQYF. The CDR3 region has the DNA TGTGCCAGCAGCCCCACAGATACGCAGTATTTT. Supplemented by reference TRBV11-2 and TRBJ2-3, the full variable domain reads EAGVAQSPRYKIIEKRQSVAFWCNPISGHATLYWYQQILGQGPKLLIQFQNNGVVDDSQLPKDRFSAERLKGVDSTLKIQPAKLEDSAVYLCASSPTDTQYFGPGTRLTVL.

This chain uses TRBV7-9 with TRBJ2-7; 9 bases line up with TRBD1. The CDR3 length is 18 residues. The V segment lost 8 bases and the J segment 0 bases; nucleotides outside the gene matches: 17. The germline V gene has CDR1 SEHNR and CDR2 FQNEAQ (reference sequence). CDR3 bases: TGTGCCAGCTCACCCCCTATTCTGGACAGGGGTATCTCCTACGAGCAGTACTTC. Translated: CASSPPILDRGISYEQYF.

The chain recombines TRBV4-1 with TRBJ2-3; possibly TRBD1 for D (6 bases). The CDR3 is 16 amino acids. Per germline, CDR1 MGHRA and CDR2 YSYEKL. V was shortened by 0 bases and J by 3 bases, with 13 bases between the two germline ends. This CDR3 is CASSQDPSGATDTQYF. CDR3 DNA: TGCGCCAGCAGCCAAGACCCGTCAGGGGCAACAGATACGCAGTATTTT.

The chain combines TRBV12-3 or TRBV12-4 with TRBJ1-5; D remains unclear. The ends were cut back, 1 base at V and 3 bases at J, with 7 bases in the middle. The CDR3 runs 14 residues. In DNA form, the CDR3 reads TGTGCCAGCAGTTTAGAACTTTACAATCAGCCCCAGCATTTT. It specifies CASSLELYNQPQHF.

On this clonotype: Mismatch with germline at one junction end may stem from a read error. V is TRBV11-3 and J is TRBJ2-7; 10 nucleotides line up with TRBD1. Germline V gene data show CDR1 as SGHNT and CDR2 as YENEEA. This CDR3 region has 13 residues. The CDR3 region is CACSQGTGDEQYF. CDR3 DNA sequence: TGTGCCTGCAGCCAGGGGACAGGGGACGAGCAGTACTTC. The whole variable domain, remainder taken from reference TRBV11-3 and TRBJ2-7, is EAGVVQSPRYKIIEKKQPVAFWCNPISGHNTLYWYLQNLGQGPELLIRYENEEAVDDSQLPKDRFSAERLKGVDSTLKIQPAELGDSAVYLCACSQGTGDEQYFGPGTRLTVT.

The V gene is TRBV20-1, the J gene TRBJ2-1, with D possibly TRBD2 on 6 matching bases. Trimming took off 3 bases at V and 6 bases at J, with 12 bases between the two ends. Germline loops: CDR1 DFQATT, CDR2 SNEGSKA (reference sequence). The CDR3 sequence is 13 residues long. CDR3: CSASGRLGNEQFF. DNA for the CDR3: TGCAGTGCTAGCGGGAGACTTGGCAATGAGCAGTTCTTC.